These 17 T cell receptor beta chains originate from one sample sequenced in a study of T cell changes during pregnancy in multiple sclerosis. This table comes from immunoSEQ multiplex PCR, and its TCRdb copy is limited to in-frame clones, with some not included. The data contain tens of thousands of clones, approximately 94% of them singletons. The input for sequencing was CD4+ T cells from peripheral blood mononuclear cells, taken in the second trimester of pregnancy. The receptor set was obtained from a female donor with multiple sclerosis, enrolled in a pregnancy study.

The V gene is TRBV7-2, the J gene TRBJ1-1; TRBD1 is a possible D gene (5 bases). The CDR3 covers 15 residues. Between the trimmed V and J ends, which lost 0 bases and 5 bases, there was a span of 13 bases. Looked up from germline, CDR1 is SGHTA and CDR2 is FQGNSA. The CDR3 DNA sequence: TGTGCCAGCAGCTTAGCGGGCAGGGTGCCGACTGAAGCTTTCTTT. Residues: CASSLAGRVPTEAFF.

The chain joins TRBV30 to TRBJ1-6; TRBD1 matches at 7 bases. The CDR3 loop spans 13 amino acids. The V gene's germline CDR1 is GTSNPN and CDR2 SVGIG (reference sequence). V dropped 7 bases and J dropped 5; count of bases not matched to a gene: 5. The CDR3 bases are TGTGCCTCACTGACAGGGAATAATTCACCCCTCCACTTT. Its translation is CASLTGNNSPLHF.

V usage is TRBV7-2 and J usage is TRBJ1-5, with 7 bases that match TRBD1. Germline lookup yields CDR1 SGHTA and CDR2 FQGNSA. With 4 bases clipped from V and 6 bases from J, the junction kept 6 bases outside the gene matches. CDR3 length equals 14 residues. The CDR3 protein is CASSSRQGGQPQHF. DNA of the CDR3: TGTGCCAGCAGCTCACGACAGGGCGGTCAGCCCCAGCATTTT.

The V and J genes are TRBV11-3 and TRBJ2-2; 7 nucleotides agree with TRBD1. This CDR3 is 16 amino acids long. Germline values: CDR1 SGHNT, CDR2 YENEEA. J gave up 4 bases and V 1 base, and 6 bases lay outside the gene matches. CDR3: CASSLALPGGTGELFF. In DNA, the CDR3 is TGTGCCAGCAGCTTAGCCCTACCAGGGGGCACCGGGGAGCTGTTTTTT.

The chain couples TRBV15 to TRBJ1-1; tentative D call: TRBD1 (6 bases). The length of the CDR3 is 17 residues. V lost 5 bases to trimming and J lost 5 bases, with 24 bases between them. Germline V gene sequence: CDR1 LNHNV, CDR2 YYDKDF (reference sequence). The CDR3 reads CATSRERGRGGETEAFF. The DNA of the CDR3 is TGTGCCACCAGCCGCGAGCGGGGCAGGGGAGGGGAAACTGAAGCTTTCTTT.

This chain links TRBV19 with TRBJ2-6, with a tentative D call TRBD2 (5 bases). The CDR3 runs to 16 residues. CDR1 LNHDA and CDR2 SQIVND come from the germline V gene (reference sequence). Trimming cost V 1 base and J 2 bases, with 9 bases left between them. CDR3 coding DNA: TGTGCCAGTAGTATAGGAAAGGGAGCTGGGGCCAACGTCCTGACTTTC. Encoded protein: CASSIGKGAGANVLTF.

This chain links TRBV4-3 with TRBJ2-1; D is unclear. Germline V gene data show CDR1 as LGHNA and CDR2 as YSLEER. V was pared by 0 bases and J by 0 bases, with 9 bases between. There are 16 residues in the CDR3. For the CDR3, the DNA is TGCGCCAGCAGCCAAGATCCGGAGATCTCCTACAATGAGCAGTTCTTC. This gives the protein CASSQDPEISYNEQFF.

This chain uses TRBV7-9 with TRBJ2-3; 11 positions match TRBD1. Germline CDR1 SEHNR, CDR2 FQNEAQ (reference sequence). This CDR3 is 18 amino acids long. V was clipped by 5 bases and J by 2 bases; unmatched bases: 12. The CDR3 loop is CASSGRTGGRILTDTQYF. The CDR3 bases are TGTGCCAGCAGCGGACGGACAGGGGGCCGTATCCTCACAGATACGCAGTATTTT.

This clone was detected only once. This rearrangement joins TRBV5-1 to TRBJ2-7, with 9 bases aligning to TRBD1. The V segment lost 4 bases and the J segment 3 bases; nucleotides outside the gene matches: 11. The CDR3 covers 16 residues. Germline CDR1 reads SGHRS; CDR2 reads YFSETQ. CDR3 DNA sequence: TGCGCCAGCAGCGGCCATAGGACAGGGGATTTCTACGAGCAGTACTTC. It yields the protein CASSGHRTGDFYEQYF.

The chain links TRBV7-8 to TRBJ1-2; TRBD1 is a possible D gene (6 bases). Germline CDR1 SGHVS, CDR2 FQNEAQ. Trimming took 7 bases from V and 2 from J, leaving 14 bases between them. The CDR3 extends over 14 amino acids. The CDR3 nucleotides are TGTGCCAGCAAGGGCTGGGGGGGCAACTATGGCTACACCTTC. Translation gives CASKGWGGNYGYTF.

CDR3 region: CSVGSGYEQYF. CDR3 sequence (DNA): TGCAGCGTTGGAAGCGGCTACGAGCAGTACTTC. The V call is TRBV29-1, the J call TRBJ2-7; weak D call: TRBD2 (5 bases). V lost 4 bases and J lost 3, with 7 bases in between. The germline V gene has CDR1 SQVTM and CDR2 ANQGSEA. The CDR3 length is 11 residues.

The J gene is TRBJ1-5, the V gene TRBV21-1; TRBD1, the table's D call, was not compared with the DNA. TRBV21-1 is a pseudogene segment. The CDR3 consists of 17 residues. For the CDR3, the DNA is TGTGCCAGCAGCACGTCCCGGGACAGGGGGCACAATCAGCCCCAGCATTTT. It translates to CASSTSRDRGHNQPQHF.

The rearrangement joins TRBV18 to TRBJ1-5, with D hard to call. V lost 1 base and J lost 0, with 10 bases in between. The V gene's germline CDR1 is KGHSH and CDR2 LQKENI. The CDR3 totals 16 residues. CDR3 in DNA: TGTGCCAGCTCACCACTTGCGGCAGTTAGCAATCAGCCCCAGCATTTT. This sequence encodes CASSPLAAVSNQPQHF.

This clone turned up a few times. V gene TRBV7-9 combines with J gene TRBJ2-7; D unresolved. V lost 5 bases to trimming and J lost 5 bases, with 10 bases between them. CDR1 and CDR2 from the germline V gene are SEHNR and FQNEAQ (reference sequence). The CDR3 is 12 amino acids. CDR3 amino acids: CASSEQNDEQYF. CDR3 coding DNA: TGTGCCAGCAGCGAACAAAACGACGAGCAGTACTTC. The full variable domain, with the rest looked up from reference TRBV7-9 and TRBJ2-7, is DTGVSQNPRHKITKRGQNVTFRCDPISEHNRLYWYRQTLGQGPEFLTYFQNEAQLEKSRLLSDRFSAERPKGSFSTLEIQRTEQGDSAMYLCASSEQNDEQYFGPGTRLTVT.

The chain recombines TRBV5-6 with TRBJ1-3, with D possibly TRBD1 on 5 matching bases. CDR3 length: 12 residues. CDR1 SGHDT and CDR2 YYEEEE come from the germline V gene. Trimming stripped 7 bases from V and 5 bases from J, with 10 bases between. CDR3 DNA: TGTGCCAGCGGCAGGGATAGAAACACCATATATTTT. Protein sequence: CASGRDRNTIYF.

The J gene is TRBJ2-1, the V gene TRBV4-3, with 7 bases matching TRBD2. Germline V gene sequence: CDR1 LGHNA, CDR2 YSLEER. V lost 4 bases to trimming and J lost 1 base; unmatched junction nucleotides: 7. CDR3 length: 16 residues. CDR3 residues: CASSRGASGSYNEQFF. CDR3 coding DNA: TGCGCCAGCAGCCGGGGTGCTAGCGGATCCTACAATGAGCAGTTCTTC.

The V and J genes are TRBV11-1 and TRBJ1-2; TRBD1 matches 8 bases. This CDR3 is 14 amino acids long. From germline, CDR1 is SGHAT and CDR2 FQDESV (reference sequence). Unmatched junction bases numbered 3, after V lost 1 base and J lost 5 bases. In DNA form, the CDR3 reads TGTGCCAGCAGCTTAGGGACAGGGCGGTATGGCTACACCTTC. Its translation is CASSLGTGRYGYTF.